The source of this T cell receptor (beta chain) is a study of type 1 regulatory T cells. Study-wide context: This in vitro CD4 product, T-allo10, is enriched for Tr1 cells and alloantigen-specific.

TCRdb re-derived calls from the reads in MiXCR, one entry per CDR3 protein. The data show approximately 23,000 distinct CDR3 sequences, roughly 72% seen once. With respect to this clonotype: Its antigen remains unknown.

The V and J ends lost 2 bases and 2 bases respectively, with 9 bases between them. Germline CDR1 is LNHDA and CDR2 is SQIVND (reference sequence). CDR3 length: 14 residues. The graft donor-derived T-allo10 cells reportedly recognize host alloantigens, are anergic, and suppress alloantigen-specifically. The source is a human donor in good health. J is TRBJ1-1 and V is TRBV19; possibly TRBD1 for D (5 bases). Sequencing was carried out using cultured T cells, either the whole culture or a sorted T cell fraction (not recorded which). Subset given: Tr1-enriched cell product generated in vitro against host alloantigens. The CDR3: CASSIRGVNTEAFF. The CDR3 nucleotides are TGTGCCAGTAGTATACGGGGGGTTAACACTGAAGCTTTCTTT.